These T cell receptor beta chains were read from a single sample in a study of T cells in Graves' hyperthyroidism and ophthalmopathy. TCRdb used MiXCR to reprocess the multiplex PCR reads, holding one entry per CDR3 protein. The sample lists some 400,000 distinct CDR3 sequences; approximately 19% were seen once. What was sequenced was blood. Every receptor here comes from a woman aged 18-29 years with Graves' hyperthyroidism. The CDR3 runs from the conserved cysteine through the conserved F or W. The D gene is left open where the match is weak. Expanded clones get a size class; other rows say once, few or many, or leave the size out.

v_gene,abundance,d_gene,j_gene,CDR3aa,CDR3nt
TRBV29-1,few,.,TRBJ2-3,CSAQGRSTDTQYF,TGCAGCGCCCAGGGGAGGAGCACAGATACGCAGTATTTT
TRBV27,many,TRBD1,TRBJ2-5,CASSPSPTGLGETQYF,TGTGCCAGCAGTCCATCACCGACAGGGTTGGGAGAGACCCAGTACTTC
TRBV5-4,.,.,TRBJ2-5,CASSSSAGRETQYF,TGTGCCAGCAGCTCCTCTGCGGGGCGGGAGACCCAGTACTTC
TRBV24-1,many,.,TRBJ2-2,CATSDLRLGNTGELFF,TGTGCCACCAGTGACCTGAGGCTGGGGAACACCGGGGAGCTGTTTTTT
TRBV20-1,many,.,TRBJ2-7,CSARYVLTDEQYF,TGCAGTGCTAGATACGTCCTTACGGACGAGCAGTACTTC
TRBV6-2/TRBV6-3,once,TRBD2,TRBJ2-7,CASRIDRASGRVYEQYF,TGTGCCAGCAGAATCGACAGGGCTAGCGGGAGGGTCTACGAGCAGTACTTC
TRBV15,many,TRBD2,TRBJ2-5,CATSVPSGGEETQYF,TGTGCCACCAGCGTACCTAGCGGGGGCGAGGAAACCCAGTACTTC
TRBV14,many,TRBD1,TRBJ2-7,CASSQGWETGIHEQYF,TGTGCCAGCAGCCAAGGATGGGAGACAGGGATCCACGAGCAGTACTTC
TRBV2,many,TRBD2,TRBJ2-5,CASSELGLAGQETQYF,TGTGCCAGCAGTGAACTTGGACTAGCGGGCCAAGAGACCCAGTACTTC
TRBV4-1,many,.,TRBJ1-1,CASSQDNQGFRTEAFF,TGCGCCAGCAGCCAAGATAACCAGGGGTTCCGCACTGAAGCTTTCTTT
TRBV6-1,many,.,TRBJ2-7,CASSPFRAPYEQYF,TGTGCCAGCAGCCCCTTTCGGGCCCCCTACGAGCAGTACTTC
TRBV15,many,.,TRBJ1-5,CATSRDQTPAYNQPQHF,TGTGCCACCAGCAGAGATCAAACCCCAGCCTACAATCAGCCCCAGCATTTT
TRBV11-2,many,TRBD1,TRBJ2-5,CASSPDRVLSETQYF,TGTGCCAGCAGCCCGGACAGGGTTCTGTCGGAGACCCAGTACTTC
TRBV30,few,.,TRBJ2-5,CAWSVGGGSKTQYF,TGTGCCTGGAGTGTAGGAGGGGGAAGTAAGACCCAGTACTTC